One sample yielded the 25 T cell receptor beta chains listed below, sequenced in a study of T cell clones after liver transplantation. The method was immunoSEQ multiplex PCR; TCRdb's version includes in-frame clones alone and lacks a portion of them. The sample lists approximately 51,000 clones, roughly nine tenths occurring once. This specimen consisted of CD8+ T cells from blood, obtained 12 months after liver transplant. These TCRs come from a human patient who received a liver transplant. The graft donor may account for some of the T cells.

The chain uses TRBV7-3 and TRBJ1-1, with D unclear. This CDR3 region has 14 residues. The V end lost 5 bases, the J end lost 5 bases, and 15 bases lay between the germline ends. Germline V gene sequence: CDR1 SGHTA, CDR2 FQGTGA. The DNA for the CDR3 is TGTGCCAGCAGCCCCGTCCGTCCAGGAACTGAAGCTTTCTTT. Protein sequence: CASSPVRPGTEAFF.

The chain has TRBV4-1 and TRBJ2-7; no firm D call. The CDR3 sequence is 14 residues long. Between the trimmed V and J ends, which lost 0 bases and 3 bases, there was a span of 9 bases. Germline values: CDR1 MGHRA, CDR2 YSYEKL. The CDR3 sequence: CASSQDPRNYEQYF. The DNA for the CDR3 is TGCGCCAGCAGCCAAGATCCTCGGAACTACGAGCAGTACTTC.

This clone was observed once. V is TRBV5-6 and J is TRBJ2-7; maybe TRBD2 (6 bases). The V gene lost 0 bases and the J gene lost 2 bases, with 12 bases spanning the gap. CDR1 is SGHDT, CDR2 YYEEEE, per germline. This CDR3 has 15 amino acids. DNA for the CDR3: TGTGCCAGCAGCTTGGCGGGGACTTACCCCTACGAGCAGTACTTC. This translates into CASSLAGTYPYEQYF.

This chain links TRBV27 with TRBJ2-1, with D perhaps matching TRBD2 (5 bases). The germline V gene encodes CDR1 MNHEY and CDR2 SMNVEV (reference sequence). V was shortened by 0 bases and J by 9 bases, with 9 bases between the two germline ends. The CDR3 spans 13 residues. The CDR3 DNA reads as TGTGCCAGCAGTTTATCCTTACGGGGTGAGCAGTTCTTC. Translating it yields CASSLSLRGEQFF.

The chain is built from TRBV7-9 and TRBJ1-2, with a possible D match to TRBD1 (5 bases). The CDR3 covers 14 residues. Germline CDR1 SEHNR, CDR2 FQNEAQ (reference sequence). The germline V and J ends were trimmed by 5 bases and 5 bases, with 15 bases remaining between them. Here the CDR3 DNA reads TGTGCCAGCAGCCCGACGGGGGTTTTGTATGGCTACACCTTC. Protein product: CASSPTGVLYGYTF.

The chain couples TRBV9 to TRBJ1-5, with a weak D call TRBD1 (5 bases). V lost 0 bases and J 5 bases, leaving 9 bases between the germline ends. The CDR3 runs 14 residues. Germline CDR1 reads SGDLS; CDR2 reads YYNGEE. In nucleotides, the CDR3 is TGTGCCAGCAGCGTAGGAGGGGTCGATCAGCCCCAGCATTTT. Its protein is CASSVGGVDQPQHF.

The chain recombines TRBV27 with TRBJ1-2; possibly TRBD1 for D (5 bases). The V end lost 5 bases, the J end lost 8 bases, and 21 bases lay between the germline ends. The CDR3 is made up of 15 amino acids. Germline V gene lookup returns CDR1 MNHEY and CDR2 SMNVEV (reference sequence). CDR3: CASSPQTEIFFGYTF. DNA of the CDR3: TGTGCCAGCAGTCCGCAGACAGAAATATTCTTCGGCTACACCTTC.

This sequence joins TRBV4-3 and TRBJ2-3, with a possible D match to TRBD1 (5 bases). The CDR3 covers 14 residues. Germline values: CDR1 LGHNA, CDR2 YSLEER. Trimming left V 4 bases short and J 5 bases short, with 13 bases between. CDR3 sequence: CASSPGHGEDTQYF. Written as DNA, the CDR3 is TGCGCCAGCAGCCCCGGACACGGCGAAGATACGCAGTATTTT.

The rearrangement joins TRBV5-4 to TRBJ2-5; TRBD1 matches 8 bases. The CDR3 runs to 14 residues. With 0 bases clipped from V and 5 bases from J, the junction kept 3 bases outside the gene matches. Germline V gene data show CDR1 as SGHNT and CDR2 as YYREEE (reference sequence). CDR3 sequence: CASSLARTGETQYF. In DNA, the CDR3 is TGTGCCAGCAGCTTGGCCCGGACAGGGGAGACCCAGTACTTC.

This clone is a singleton in its sample. The V call is TRBV7-8, the J call TRBJ2-7; 7 nucleotides line up with TRBD2. CDR1 and CDR2 (germline): SGHVS, FQNEAQ. The CDR3 has 16 residues. V shed 2 bases, J shed 0 bases, and the junction held 7 bases outside the gene matches. The CDR3 region has the DNA TGTGCCAGCAGCTTAATGTCTAGCGGAAGCTCCTACGAGCAGTACTTC. Encoded protein: CASSLMSSGSSYEQYF.

The chain links TRBV28 to TRBJ2-5; D uncertain. This CDR3 region has 13 residues. Trimming shortened V by 4 bases and J by 4 bases, and 10 bases separated the two germline ends. Germline V gene data show CDR1 as MDHEN and CDR2 as SYDVKM. The CDR3 protein is CASSSRAIETQYF. In nucleotides, the CDR3 is TGTGCCAGCAGTTCCCGAGCCATAGAGACCCAGTACTTC.

Within the sample, this clone is medium-sized (0.01 to 0.1%). The gene calls are TRBV27 and TRBJ1-5; D possibly corresponds to TRBD1 (5 bases). The CDR3 has 14 residues. V shed 3 bases and J shed 3 bases, with 9 bases lying between them. Germline V lookup: CDR1 MNHEY, CDR2 SMNVEV (reference sequence). The CDR3 bases are TGTGCCAGCAGTTTGACAGTCTACAATCAGCCCCAGCATTTT. This sequence encodes CASSLTVYNQPQHF.

CDR3 region: CASSPGQRAYEQYF. DNA of the CDR3: TGCGCCAGCAGTCCGGGGCAAAGGGCGTACGAGCAGTACTTC. The chain is built from TRBV5-1 and TRBJ2-7; D may be TRBD1 or TRBD2 (5 bases each). The V end was cut by 5 bases, the J end by 4 bases, with 16 bases between. The CDR3 spans 14 residues. The germline V gene encodes CDR1 SGHRS and CDR2 YFSETQ.

The V and J genes are TRBV19 and TRBJ1-2; TRBD1 is a possible D gene (6 bases). Germline CDR1 and CDR2: LNHDA and SQIVND (reference sequence). The CDR3 covers 12 residues. V was trimmed by 11 bases and J by 3 bases, leaving 13 bases between them. CDR3 loop: CALGGPHYGYTF. The DNA of the CDR3 is TGTGCCCTAGGGGGGCCCCACTATGGCTACACCTTC.

The V and J genes are TRBV5-1 and TRBJ2-1; no reliable D call. The V end was cut by 0 bases, the J end by 6 bases, with 10 bases between. CDR1 is SGHRS and CDR2 is YFSETQ in the germline V gene. The CDR3 has 14 residues. The CDR3 here is CASSLVLVPNEQFF. In nucleotides, the CDR3 is TGCGCCAGCAGCTTGGTCCTAGTACCCAATGAGCAGTTCTTC. The whole variable domain, filled in from reference TRBV5-1 and TRBJ2-1, reads KAGVTQTPRYLIKTRGQQVTLSCSPISGHRSVSWYQQTPGQGLQFLFEYFSETQRNKGNFPGRFSGRQFSNSRSEMNVSTLELGDSALYLCASSLVLVPNEQFFGPGTRLTVL.

The chain's CDR3 is CASSGTTGGSYGYTF. The CDR3 bases are TGTGCCAGCAGCGGAACGACAGGGGGGAGCTATGGCTACACCTTC. V is TRBV9 and J is TRBJ1-2, with 9 bases lining up with TRBD1. The CDR3 has 15 residues. Trimming removed 3 bases from V and 4 bases from J; junction bases left unmatched: 7. The germline V gene encodes CDR1 SGDLS and CDR2 YYNGEE.

The chain links TRBV30 to TRBJ1-5, with D possibly TRBD1 on 6 matching bases. CDR3 length: 15 residues. Trimming pared 1 base from V and 3 bases from J, leaving 13 bases between. Germline values: CDR1 GTSNPN, CDR2 SVGIG (reference sequence). In DNA, the CDR3 is TGTGCCTGGAGTGCACAGGGCCTTAACAATCAGCCCCAGCATTTT. Encoded protein: CAWSAQGLNNQPQHF.

A note on this clone: Additional DNA sequences in this sample encode the identical CDR3. V usage is TRBV5-6 and J usage is TRBJ2-3; D call uncertain. Trimming shortened V by 4 bases and J by 2 bases, and 8 bases separated the two germline ends. This CDR3 region has 13 residues. Germline V gene sequence: CDR1 SGHDT, CDR2 YYEEEE. The CDR3 protein is CASSNFITDTQYF. As DNA, the CDR3 is TGTGCCAGCAGCAACTTTATCACAGATACGCAGTATTTT.

This clone was observed many times. The rearrangement links TRBV11-2 to TRBJ2-7; TRBD2 aligns across 12 bases. This CDR3 region has 16 residues. V lost 5 bases to trimming and J lost 0 bases; unmatched junction nucleotides: 5. CDR1 is SGHAT and CDR2 is FQNNGV in the germline V gene. CDR3 coding DNA: TGTGCCAGCAGCCCACTAGCGGGAGGTTACTCCTACGAGCAGTACTTC. This gives the protein CASSPLAGGYSYEQYF. Drawing the rest from reference TRBV11-2 and TRBJ2-7, the complete variable domain is EAGVAQSPRYKIIEKRQSVAFWCNPISGHATLYWYQQILGQGPKLLIQFQNNGVVDDSQLPKDRFSAERLKGVDSTLKIQPAKLEDSAVYLCASSPLAGGYSYEQYFGPGTRLTVT.

The chain carries TRBV23-1 and TRBJ2-2; 7 bases align to TRBD1. TRBV23-1 is sorted into the ORF group, with uncertain function. The CDR3 totals 17 residues. V trimming: 2 bases; J trimming: 6 bases; junction bases outside the gene matches: 12. CDR3 residues: CASSQESQGVEAGELFF. The CDR3 bases are TGCGCCAGCAGTCAAGAAAGCCAGGGGGTCGAAGCCGGGGAGCTGTTTTTT.

This rearrangement joins TRBV6-1 to TRBJ1-2; 7 bases map to TRBD1. V was clipped by 6 bases and J by 5 bases; unmatched bases: 12. This CDR3 has 15 amino acids. Germline-derived CDR1 and CDR2 are MNHNS and SASEGT. The CDR3 nucleotides are TGTGCCAGCAGCGAACTAGTTGAGACAGGGTATGGCTACACCTTC. It yields the protein CASSELVETGYGYTF.

The chain is built from TRBV6-1 and TRBJ1-5, with D hard to call. This CDR3 contains 10 residues. Germline V lookup: CDR1 MNHNS, CDR2 SASEGT. V shed 6 bases and J shed 10 bases, with 7 bases lying between them. CDR3 residues: CASSAFPQHF. DNA of the CDR3: TGTGCCAGCAGCGCCTTTCCCCAGCATTTT.

The chain has TRBV7-9 and TRBJ2-2; 11 nucleotides match TRBD2. V was pared by 5 bases and J by 4 bases, with 6 bases of the junction left unmatched. Per germline, CDR1 SEHNR and CDR2 FQNEAQ (reference sequence). The CDR3 totals 16 residues. Here the CDR3 DNA reads TGTGCCAGCAGCGCCCGTAGCGGGAGGGTCACCGGGGAGCTGTTTTTT. Its protein is CASSARSGRVTGELFF.

The chain uses TRBV28 and TRBJ2-7; 7 nucleotides line up with TRBD2. The CDR3 is 14 amino acids. The germline gives CDR1 MDHEN, CDR2 SYDVKM. Trimming removed 3 bases from V and 3 bases from J; junction bases left unmatched: 5. The CDR3 is CASSLAGVDYEQYF. In DNA, the CDR3 is TGTGCCAGCAGTTTGGCGGGGGTAGACTACGAGCAGTACTTC.

The chain employs TRBV9 and TRBJ2-3, with TRBD1 as a possible D gene (5 bases). The V gene lost 0 bases and the J gene lost 2 bases, with 7 bases spanning the gap. CDR3 size: 14 residues. Germline V gene data show CDR1 as SGDLS and CDR2 as YYNGEE. Written as DNA, the CDR3 is TGTGCCAGCAGCGTAGGGGGCTCCACAGATACGCAGTATTTT. Translated: CASSVGGSTDTQYF.